This TCR beta chain was observed in a study of blood T cell repertoires in COVID-19. This table comes from immunoSEQ multiplex PCR, and its TCRdb copy is limited to in-frame clones, with some not included. The sample shows roughly 280,000 clones, 88% of them seen only once. This clone showed up just a few times. This CDR3 has 17 amino acids. V dropped 1 base and J dropped 2 bases, with 16 bases sitting between them. CDR1 and CDR2 from the germline V gene are LGHNA and YNFKEQ. V is TRBV4-2 and J is TRBJ2-3, with D possibly matching TRBD1 (5 bases). This TCR came from a woman in her forties or fifties who had recovered from COVID-19. Specimen: PBMCs or T cells enriched from blood (not recorded which). The CDR3 spells CASSQGGAGPYTDTQYF. CDR3 sequence (DNA): TGTGCCAGCAGCCAAGGTGGGGCAGGGCCTTACACAGATACGCAGTATTTT.